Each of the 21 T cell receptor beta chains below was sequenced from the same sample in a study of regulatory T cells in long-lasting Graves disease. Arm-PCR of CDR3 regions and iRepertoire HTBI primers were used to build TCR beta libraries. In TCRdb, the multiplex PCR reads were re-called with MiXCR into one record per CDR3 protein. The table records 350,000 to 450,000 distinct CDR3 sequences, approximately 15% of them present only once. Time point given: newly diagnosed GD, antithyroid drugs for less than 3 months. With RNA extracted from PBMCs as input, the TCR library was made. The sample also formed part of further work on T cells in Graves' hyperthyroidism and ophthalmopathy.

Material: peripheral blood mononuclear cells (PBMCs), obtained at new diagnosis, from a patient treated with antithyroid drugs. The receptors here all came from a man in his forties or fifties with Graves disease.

CDR3 region: CASSLGRVGRLYSGEKLFF. The CDR3 bases are TGTGCCAGCAGCTTAGGAAGGGTTGGACGCCTCTATTCGGGTGAAAAACTGTTTTTT. The chain joins TRBV7-2 to TRBJ1-4; D is ambiguous. CDR1 is SGHTA, CDR2 FQGNSA, per germline. V lost 1 base and J lost 7, with 25 bases in between. The CDR3 runs 19 residues. Variable domain in full (rest from reference TRBV7-2 and TRBJ1-4): GAGVSQSPSNKVTEKGKDVELRCDPISGHTALYWYRQSLGQGLEFLIYFQGNSAPDKSGLPSDRFSAERTGGSVSTLTIQRTQQEDSAVYLCASSLGRVGRLYSGEKLFFGSGTQLSVL.

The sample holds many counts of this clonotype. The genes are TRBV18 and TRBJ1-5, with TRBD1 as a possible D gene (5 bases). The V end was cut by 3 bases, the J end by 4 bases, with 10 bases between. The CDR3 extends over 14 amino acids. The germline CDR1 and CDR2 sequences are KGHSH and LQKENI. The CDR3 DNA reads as TGTGCCAGCTCACCGGTGGCAGGGAATCAGCCCCAGCATTTT. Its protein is CASSPVAGNQPQHF. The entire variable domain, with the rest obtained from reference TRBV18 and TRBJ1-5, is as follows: NAGVMQNPRHLVRRRGQEARLRCSPMKGHSHVYWYRQLPEEGLKFMVYLQKENIIDESGMPKERFSAEFPKEGPSILRIQQVVRGDSAAYFCASSPVAGNQPQHFGDGTRLSIL.

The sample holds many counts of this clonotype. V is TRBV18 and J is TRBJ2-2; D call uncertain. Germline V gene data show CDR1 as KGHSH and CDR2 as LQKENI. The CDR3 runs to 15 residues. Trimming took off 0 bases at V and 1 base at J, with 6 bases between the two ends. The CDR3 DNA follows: TGTGCCAGCTCACCACCGATAGGGAACACCGGGGAGCTGTTTTTT. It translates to CASSPPIGNTGELFF.

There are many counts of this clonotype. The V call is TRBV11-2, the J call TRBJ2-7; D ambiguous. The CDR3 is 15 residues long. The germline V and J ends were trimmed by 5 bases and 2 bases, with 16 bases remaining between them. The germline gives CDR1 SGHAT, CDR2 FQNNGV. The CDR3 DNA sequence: TGTGCCAGCAGCGGCCTTAGAAGACGAACCTACGAGCAGTACTTC. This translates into CASSGLRRRTYEQYF.

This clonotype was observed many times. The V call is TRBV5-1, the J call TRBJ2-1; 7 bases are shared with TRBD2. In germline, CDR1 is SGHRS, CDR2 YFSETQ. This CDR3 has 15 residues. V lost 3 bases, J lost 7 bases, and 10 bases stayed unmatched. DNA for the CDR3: TGCGCCAGCAGCTCGGGTCCGTTCGGGAGGAATGAGCAGTTCTTC. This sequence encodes CASSSGPFGRNEQFF. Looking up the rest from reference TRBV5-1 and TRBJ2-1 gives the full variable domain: KAGVTQTPRYLIKTRGQQVTLSCSPISGHRSVSWYQQTPGQGLQFLFEYFSETQRNKGNFPGRFSGRQFSNSRSEMNVSTLELGDSALYLCASSSGPFGRNEQFFGPGTRLTVL.

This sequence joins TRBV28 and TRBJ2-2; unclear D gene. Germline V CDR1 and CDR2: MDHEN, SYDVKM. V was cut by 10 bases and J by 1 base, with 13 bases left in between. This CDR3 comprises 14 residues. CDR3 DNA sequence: TGTGCCAACAACTCTCAAGAGAACACCGGGGAGCTGTTTTTT. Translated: CANNSQENTGELFF.

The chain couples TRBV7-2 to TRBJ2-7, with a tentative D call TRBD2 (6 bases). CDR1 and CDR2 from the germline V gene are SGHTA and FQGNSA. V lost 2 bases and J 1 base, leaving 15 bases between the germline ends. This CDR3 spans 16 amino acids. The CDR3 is CASSLIRGIPSYEQYF. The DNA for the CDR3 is TGTGCCAGCAGCTTAATTCGGGGGATCCCTTCCTACGAGCAGTACTTC.

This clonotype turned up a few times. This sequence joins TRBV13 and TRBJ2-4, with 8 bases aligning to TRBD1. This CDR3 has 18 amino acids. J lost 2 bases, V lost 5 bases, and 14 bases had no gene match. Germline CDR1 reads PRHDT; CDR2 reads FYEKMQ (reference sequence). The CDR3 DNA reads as TGTGCCAGCAGCCCGAGTGACCCAGACAGGGGTCCCAAAAACATTCAGTACTTC. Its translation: CASSPSDPDRGPKNIQYF.

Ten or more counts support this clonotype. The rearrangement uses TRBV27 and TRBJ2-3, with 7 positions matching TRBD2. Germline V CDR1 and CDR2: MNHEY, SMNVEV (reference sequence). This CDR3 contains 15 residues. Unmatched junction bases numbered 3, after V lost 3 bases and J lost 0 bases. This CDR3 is CASSFFGGSTDTQYF. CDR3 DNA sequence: TGTGCCAGCAGTTTTTTCGGGGGGAGCACAGATACGCAGTATTTT.

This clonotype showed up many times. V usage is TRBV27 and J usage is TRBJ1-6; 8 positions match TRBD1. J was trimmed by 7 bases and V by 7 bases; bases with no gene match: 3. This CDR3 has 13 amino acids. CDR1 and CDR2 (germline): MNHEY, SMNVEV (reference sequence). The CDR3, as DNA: TGTGCCAGCAAGGACAGGGAAAATTCACCCCTCCACTTT. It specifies CASKDRENSPLHF.

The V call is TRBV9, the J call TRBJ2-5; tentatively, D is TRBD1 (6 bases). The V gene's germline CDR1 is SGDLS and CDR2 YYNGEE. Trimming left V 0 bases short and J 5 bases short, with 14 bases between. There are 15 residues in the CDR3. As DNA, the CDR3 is TGTGCCAGCAGCGTAGAGGGCAGGGGATTTGAGACCCAGTACTTC. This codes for CASSVEGRGFETQYF.

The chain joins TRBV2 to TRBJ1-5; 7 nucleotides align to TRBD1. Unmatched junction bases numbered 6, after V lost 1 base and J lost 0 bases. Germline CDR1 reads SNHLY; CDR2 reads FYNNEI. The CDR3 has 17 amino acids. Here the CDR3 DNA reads TGTGCCAGCAGTGAAGAAGGCAGGGGGTATAGCAATCAGCCCCAGCATTTT. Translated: CASSEEGRGYSNQPQHF. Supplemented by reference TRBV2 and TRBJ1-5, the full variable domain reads EPEVTQTPSHQVTQMGQEVILRCVPISNHLYFYWYRQILGQKVEFLVSFYNNEISEKSEIFDDQFSVERPDGSNFTLKIRSTKLEDSAMYFCASSEEGRGYSNQPQHFGDGTRLSIL.

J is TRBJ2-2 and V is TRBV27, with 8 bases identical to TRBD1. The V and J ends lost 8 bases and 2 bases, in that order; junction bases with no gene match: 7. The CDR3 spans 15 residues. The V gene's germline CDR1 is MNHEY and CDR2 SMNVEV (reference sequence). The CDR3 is CASGKQGGNTGELFF. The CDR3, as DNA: TGTGCCAGCGGAAAACAGGGGGGTAACACCGGGGAGCTGTTTTTT.

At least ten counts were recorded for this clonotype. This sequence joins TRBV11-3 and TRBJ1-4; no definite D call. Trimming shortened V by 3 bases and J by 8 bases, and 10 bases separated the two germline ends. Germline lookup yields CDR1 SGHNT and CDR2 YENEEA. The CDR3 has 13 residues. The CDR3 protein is CASSFMIGEKLFF. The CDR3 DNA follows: TGTGCCAGCAGCTTTATGATAGGAGAAAAACTGTTTTTT.

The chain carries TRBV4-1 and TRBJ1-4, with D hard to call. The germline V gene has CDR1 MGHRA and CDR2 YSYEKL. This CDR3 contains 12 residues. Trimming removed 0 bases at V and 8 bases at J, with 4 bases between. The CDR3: CASSQDTEKLFF. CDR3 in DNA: TGCGCCAGCAGCCAAGATACGGAAAAACTGTTTTTT.

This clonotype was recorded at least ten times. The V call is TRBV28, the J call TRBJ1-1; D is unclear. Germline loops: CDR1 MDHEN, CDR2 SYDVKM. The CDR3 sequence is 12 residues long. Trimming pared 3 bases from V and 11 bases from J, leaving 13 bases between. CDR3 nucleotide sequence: TGTGCCAGCAGTTTTATCGAGGTTGGGGCTTTCTTT. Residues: CASSFIEVGAFF.

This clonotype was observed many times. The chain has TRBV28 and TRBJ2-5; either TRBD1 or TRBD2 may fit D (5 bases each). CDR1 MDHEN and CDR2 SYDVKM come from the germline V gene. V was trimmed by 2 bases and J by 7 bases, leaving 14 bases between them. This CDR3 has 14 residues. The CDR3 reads CASSLLGRDGTQYF. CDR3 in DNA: TGTGCCAGCAGTTTACTTGGCAGGGACGGGACCCAGTACTTC.

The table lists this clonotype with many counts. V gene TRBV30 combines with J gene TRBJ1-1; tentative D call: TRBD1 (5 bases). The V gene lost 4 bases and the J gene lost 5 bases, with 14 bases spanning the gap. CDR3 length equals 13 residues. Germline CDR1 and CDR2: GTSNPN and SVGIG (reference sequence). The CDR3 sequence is CAWITQGKTEAFF. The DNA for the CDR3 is TGTGCCTGGATCACGCAGGGAAAGACTGAAGCTTTCTTT.

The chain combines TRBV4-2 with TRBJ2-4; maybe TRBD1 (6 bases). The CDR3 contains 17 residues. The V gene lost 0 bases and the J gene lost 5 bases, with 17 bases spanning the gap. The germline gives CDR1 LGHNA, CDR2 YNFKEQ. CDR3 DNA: TGTGCCAGCAGCCAAGATGGGGGACACAACGCGGAAAACATTCAGTACTTC. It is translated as CASSQDGGHNAENIQYF.

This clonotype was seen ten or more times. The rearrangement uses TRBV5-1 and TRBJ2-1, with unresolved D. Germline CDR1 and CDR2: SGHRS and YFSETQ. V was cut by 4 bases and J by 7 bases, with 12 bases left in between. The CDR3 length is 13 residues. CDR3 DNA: TGCGCCAGCAGCCGAATTACAGAGAATGAGCAGTTCTTC. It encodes CASSRITENEQFF.

The CDR3 region is CASSLGWRNIGHSYEQYF. The CDR3 DNA is TGTGCCAGCAGCTTAGGTTGGAGAAATATAGGCCATTCCTACGAGCAGTACTTC. V usage is TRBV7-9 and J usage is TRBJ2-7; D gene ambiguous. The CDR3 is 18 amino acids. V was pared by 1 base and J by 1 base, with 20 bases between. Per the germline V gene, CDR1 is SEHNR and CDR2 is FQNEAQ (reference sequence).